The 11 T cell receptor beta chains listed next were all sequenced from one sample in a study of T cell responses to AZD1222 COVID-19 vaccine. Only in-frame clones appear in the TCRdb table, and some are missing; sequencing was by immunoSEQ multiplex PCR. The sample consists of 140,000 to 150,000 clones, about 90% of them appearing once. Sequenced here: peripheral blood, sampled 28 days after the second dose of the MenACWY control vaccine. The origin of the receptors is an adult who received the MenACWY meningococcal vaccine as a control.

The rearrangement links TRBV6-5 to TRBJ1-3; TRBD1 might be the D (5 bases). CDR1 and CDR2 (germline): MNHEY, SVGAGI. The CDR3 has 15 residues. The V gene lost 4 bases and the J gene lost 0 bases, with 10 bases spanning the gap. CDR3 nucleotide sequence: TGTGCCAGCAGTTCAGACAGCTTCTCTGGAAACACCATATATTTT. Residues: CASSSDSFSGNTIYF.

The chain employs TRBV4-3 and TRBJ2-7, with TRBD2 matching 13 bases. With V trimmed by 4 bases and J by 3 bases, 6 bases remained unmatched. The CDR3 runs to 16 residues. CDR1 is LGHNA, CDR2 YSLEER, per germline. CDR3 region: CASSPTGLAGVYEQYF. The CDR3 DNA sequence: TGCGCCAGCAGCCCAACCGGACTAGCGGGAGTCTACGAGCAGTACTTC.

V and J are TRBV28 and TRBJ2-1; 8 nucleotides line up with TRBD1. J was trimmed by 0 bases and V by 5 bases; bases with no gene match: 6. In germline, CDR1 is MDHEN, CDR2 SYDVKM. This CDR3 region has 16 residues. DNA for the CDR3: TGTGCCAGCAGTACTCGGACAGGGAGCTCCTACAATGAGCAGTTCTTC. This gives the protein CASSTRTGSSYNEQFF.

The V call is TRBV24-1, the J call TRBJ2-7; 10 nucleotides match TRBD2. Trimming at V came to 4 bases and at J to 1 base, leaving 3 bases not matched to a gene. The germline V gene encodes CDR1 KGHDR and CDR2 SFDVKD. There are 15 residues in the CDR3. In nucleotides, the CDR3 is TGTGCCACCAGTGACGGACTAGCGGCATCCTACGAGCAGTACTTC. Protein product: CATSDGLAASYEQYF.

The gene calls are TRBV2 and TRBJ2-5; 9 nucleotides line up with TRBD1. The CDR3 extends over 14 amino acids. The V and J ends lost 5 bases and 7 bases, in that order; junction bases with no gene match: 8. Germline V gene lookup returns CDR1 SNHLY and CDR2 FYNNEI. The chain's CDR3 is CASSFRDRAGTQYF. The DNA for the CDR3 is TGTGCCAGCAGTTTCCGGGACAGGGCGGGGACCCAGTACTTC.

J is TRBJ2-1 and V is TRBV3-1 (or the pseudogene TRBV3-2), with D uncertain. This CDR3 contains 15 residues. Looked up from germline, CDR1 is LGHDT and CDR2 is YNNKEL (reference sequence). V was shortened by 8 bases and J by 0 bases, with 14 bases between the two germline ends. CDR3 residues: CASAKGPSSYNEQFF. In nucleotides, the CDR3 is TGTGCCAGCGCTAAGGGCCCAAGCTCCTACAATGAGCAGTTCTTC.

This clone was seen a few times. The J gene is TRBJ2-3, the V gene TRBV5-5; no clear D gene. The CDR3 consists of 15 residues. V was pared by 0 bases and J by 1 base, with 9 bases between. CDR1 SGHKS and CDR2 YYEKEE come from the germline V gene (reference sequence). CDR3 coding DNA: TGTGCCAGCAGCTTGGGGAGCGACCGCACAGATACGCAGTATTTT. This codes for CASSLGSDRTDTQYF.

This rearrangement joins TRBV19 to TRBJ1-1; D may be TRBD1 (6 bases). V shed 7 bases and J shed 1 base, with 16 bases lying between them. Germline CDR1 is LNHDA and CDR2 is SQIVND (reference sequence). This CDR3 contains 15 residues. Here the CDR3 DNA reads TGTGCCAGTACCAGAAAACAGGGTTCGAACACTGAAGCTTTCTTT. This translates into CASTRKQGSNTEAFF.

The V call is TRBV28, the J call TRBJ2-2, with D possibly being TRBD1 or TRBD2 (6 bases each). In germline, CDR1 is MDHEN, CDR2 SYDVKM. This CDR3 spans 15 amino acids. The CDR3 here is CGTTGAGANTGELFF. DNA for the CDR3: TGTGGCACGACGGGGGCAGGAGCTAACACCGGGGAGCTGTTTTTT.

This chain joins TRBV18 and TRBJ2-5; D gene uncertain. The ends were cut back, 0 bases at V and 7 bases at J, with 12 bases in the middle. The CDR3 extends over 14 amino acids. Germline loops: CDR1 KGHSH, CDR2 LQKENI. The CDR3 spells CASSPPGATGTQYF. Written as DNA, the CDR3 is TGTGCCAGCTCACCACCGGGTGCAACGGGGACCCAGTACTTC.

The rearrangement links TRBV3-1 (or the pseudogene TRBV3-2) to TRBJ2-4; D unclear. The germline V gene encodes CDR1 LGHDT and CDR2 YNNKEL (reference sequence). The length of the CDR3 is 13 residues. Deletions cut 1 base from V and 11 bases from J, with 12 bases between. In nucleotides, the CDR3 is TGTGCCAGCAGCCAAGGGGCCCCCGGCCTTCAGTACTTC. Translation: CASSQGAPGLQYF.